Listed below are T cell receptor beta chains from one sample, sequenced in a study of regulatory T cells in long-lasting Graves disease. TCRdb called the multiplex PCR reads again in MiXCR, with one record for every CDR3 protein. The table lists 500,000 or so distinct CDR3 sequences, around 15% of them singletons, with roughly a sixth in the top ten. The sample was also reused in another study, on T cells in Graves' hyperthyroidism and ophthalmopathy.

This sample comprised peripheral blood mononuclear cells (PBMCs), obtained at new diagnosis, from a patient treated with antithyroid drugs. The origin of the receptors is a woman between 45 and 60 years old with Graves disease. The CDR3 runs from the conserved cysteine through the conserved F or W. A D gene is named only where the DNA matches it firmly. The listing skips clone size in some rows; elsewhere it reads once, few, many or a size class.

D gene: NA; clone size: many; J gene: TRBJ2-6; V gene: TRBV28; CDR3 DNA: TGTGCCAGCACTGGGGCCAACGTCCTGACTTTC; CDR3 protein: CASTGANVLTF
D gene: TRBD2; clone size: many; J gene: TRBJ2-1; V gene: TRBV9; CDR3 DNA: TGTGCCAGCAGCGCCCGACTAGCGGGAGGAAATGAGCAGTTCTTC; CDR3 protein: CASSARLAGGNEQFF
D gene: TRBD2; clone size: many; J gene: TRBJ2-1; V gene: TRBV20-1; CDR3 DNA: TGCAGTGTCCGGGGGGGTAGCTCCTACAATGAGCAGTTCTTC; CDR3 protein: CSVRGGSSYNEQFF
D gene: TRBD2; clone size: few; J gene: TRBJ2-7; V gene: TRBV5-1; CDR3 DNA: TGCGCCAGCAGCTTGGTCTTCGGAGCGGGATCCTACGAGCAGTACTTC; CDR3 protein: CASSLVFGAGSYEQYF
D gene: TRBD2; clone size: few; J gene: TRBJ2-7; V gene: TRBV4-1; CDR3 DNA: TGCGCCAGCAGCCAGGCAACTAGCGGGAGAGGCGAGCAGTACTTC; CDR3 protein: CASSQATSGRGEQYF
D gene: TRBD1; clone size: many; J gene: TRBJ2-1; V gene: TRBV24-1; CDR3 DNA: TGTGCCACCAGTGTCGCCGAATTGGGACAGGGACTCTACAATGAGCAGTTCTTC; CDR3 protein: CATSVAELGQGLYNEQFF
D gene: NA; clone size: NA; J gene: TRBJ1-2; V gene: TRBV3-1; CDR3 DNA: TGTGCCAGCAGCCAGGCCACAGCTAACTATGGCTACACCTTC; CDR3 protein: CASSQATANYGYTF
D gene: NA; clone size: few; J gene: TRBJ1-2; V gene: TRBV28; CDR3 DNA: TGTGCCAGCAGTTTAAGTGGAGATAACTATGGCTACACCTTC; CDR3 protein: CASSLSGDNYGYTF
D gene: TRBD1; clone size: few; J gene: TRBJ2-3; V gene: TRBV5-1; CDR3 DNA: TGCGCCAGCAGCTCAAACAGGGGCGATACGCAGTATTTT; CDR3 protein: CASSSNRGDTQYF
D gene: NA; clone size: many; J gene: TRBJ2-7; V gene: TRBV20-1; CDR3 DNA: TGCAGTGCTAGGTCCCATGGGGGGAGACGTTACGAGCAGTACTTC; CDR3 protein: CSARSHGGRRYEQYF
D gene: TRBD2; clone size: many; J gene: TRBJ2-7; V gene: TRBV6-1; CDR3 DNA: TGTGCCAGCAGTGAAGCCGGGGAGGGTTTGATTAAGCAGTACTTC; CDR3 protein: CASSEAGEGLIKQYF
D gene: NA; clone size: few; J gene: TRBJ2-1; V gene: TRBV6-5; CDR3 DNA: TGTGCCAGCAGTTACGTGTGGTGGGGCAAAACGGGAGTGGCCTACAATGAGCAGTTCTTC; CDR3 protein: CASSYVWWGKTGVAYNEQFF
D gene: TRBD2; clone size: NA; J gene: TRBJ2-3; V gene: TRBV28; CDR3 DNA: TGTGCCAGCAGTTTAACCGGGACTAGCGGGAGGTTAGATACGCAGTATTTT; CDR3 protein: CASSLTGTSGRLDTQYF
D gene: TRBD1; clone size: many; J gene: TRBJ2-7; V gene: TRBV27; CDR3 DNA: TGTGCCAGCAGTATCGGACAGGGGGCGGCATACGAGCAGTACTTC; CDR3 protein: CASSIGQGAAYEQYF
D gene: TRBD2; clone size: few; J gene: TRBJ2-3; V gene: TRBV9; CDR3 DNA: TGTGCCAGCAGCGTTACCATGCACTGGGGCGGGAGATCAGCGGGCACAGATACGCAGTATTTT; CDR3 protein: CASSVTMHWGGRSAGTDTQYF
D gene: NA; clone size: few; J gene: TRBJ2-7; V gene: TRBV3-1; CDR3 DNA: TGTGCCAGCAGCCCTCGGGGCCAGAAGTACGAGCAGTACTTC; CDR3 protein: CASSPRGQKYEQYF
D gene: NA; clone size: many; J gene: TRBJ2-7; V gene: TRBV6-2/TRBV6-3; CDR3 DNA: TGTGCCAGCAGTCAACCGTACCGGTTTTGGGACTCCTACGAGCAGTACTTC; CDR3 protein: CASSQPYRFWDSYEQYF
D gene: NA; clone size: many; J gene: TRBJ1-5; V gene: TRBV20-1; CDR3 DNA: TGCAGTGCTAGAGGCAGGGCATCCAATCAGCCCCAGCATTTT; CDR3 protein: CSARGRASNQPQHF
D gene: TRBD2; clone size: few; J gene: TRBJ2-1; V gene: TRBV18; CDR3 DNA: TGTGCCAGCTCACCCGGCCTTGCGGGAGAAGCCTTCCTCTACAATGAGCAGTTCTTC; CDR3 protein: CASSPGLAGEAFLYNEQFF
D gene: TRBD2; clone size: NA; J gene: TRBJ2-7; V gene: TRBV2; CDR3 DNA: TGTGCCAGCAGTGATCCAGCGGGAGGGCCCCACGAGCAGTACTTC; CDR3 protein: CASSDPAGGPHEQYF
D gene: TRBD1; clone size: few; J gene: TRBJ2-6; V gene: TRBV19; CDR3 DNA: TGTGCCAGTACCTCAGGGACAGCTAGCTCTGGGGCCAACGTCCTGACTTTC; CDR3 protein: CASTSGTASSGANVLTF
D gene: TRBD1; clone size: many; J gene: TRBJ2-1; V gene: TRBV10-3; CDR3 DNA: TGTGCCATCAGTGACCCGGACAGGAGCTCCTACAATGAGCAGTTCTTC; CDR3 protein: CAISDPDRSSYNEQFF